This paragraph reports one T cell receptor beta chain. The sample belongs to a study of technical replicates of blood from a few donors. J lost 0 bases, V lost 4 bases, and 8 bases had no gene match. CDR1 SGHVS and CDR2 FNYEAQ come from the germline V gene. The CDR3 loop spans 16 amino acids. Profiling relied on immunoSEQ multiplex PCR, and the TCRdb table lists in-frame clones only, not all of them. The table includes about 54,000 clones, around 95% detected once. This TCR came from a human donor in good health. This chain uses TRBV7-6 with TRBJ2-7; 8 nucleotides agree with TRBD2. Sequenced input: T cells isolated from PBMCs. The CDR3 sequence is CASSSRGGFLSYEQYF. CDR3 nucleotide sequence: TGTGCCAGCAGCTCGCGCGGGGGGTTCCTCTCCTACGAGCAGTACTTC.